This passage covers 18 T cell receptor beta chains from one sample sequenced in a study of cytomegalovirus exposure and HLA in healthy donors. 13 Jbeta primers and 60 Vbeta primers were used for the PCR. Clones were sequenced by immunoSEQ multiplex PCR, and TCRdb holds only the in-frame ones, with some missing. The sample holds about 130,000 clones, over 75% seen once. Sequencing was done on a sample of PBMCs. These receptors all come from a man in his thirties or forties in good health.

This clone came up a few times. The chain is built from TRBV19 and TRBJ2-1; 8 bases are a match to TRBD1. The V gene's germline CDR1 is LNHDA and CDR2 SQIVND (reference sequence). The CDR3 has 14 amino acids. V shed 7 bases, J shed 3 bases, and the junction held 5 bases outside the gene matches. CDR3 sequence: CASNDRGDYNEQFF. DNA of the CDR3: TGTGCCAGTAACGACAGGGGTGACTACAATGAGCAGTTCTTC.

This clone was observed a few times. The CDR3 DNA reads as TGTGCCAGCAGCCCCACTCCCAGGACAGGGCTCGGCGAGCAGTACTTC. It codes for CASSPTPRTGLGEQYF. This sequence joins TRBV11-3 and TRBJ2-7; 8 nucleotides agree with TRBD1. From germline, CDR1 is SGHNT and CDR2 YENEEA. V trimming: 5 bases; J trimming: 6 bases; junction bases outside the gene matches: 15. This CDR3 is 16 amino acids long.

The rearrangement uses TRBV19 and TRBJ1-3; 7 bases fit TRBD1. The length of the CDR3 is 15 residues. V trimming: 3 bases; J trimming: 1 base; junction bases outside the gene matches: 3. CDR1 is LNHDA, CDR2 SQIVND, per germline (reference sequence). The CDR3 sequence is CASSMSRGSGNTIYF. DNA for the CDR3: TGTGCCAGTAGTATGAGCAGGGGGTCTGGAAACACCATATATTTT.

A few counts support this clone. The CDR3 DNA reads TGTGCCTTCGGGACTAGCGGAAGCACAGATACGCAGTATTTT. Translated, it gives CAFGTSGSTDTQYF. The chain employs TRBV7-9 and TRBJ2-3; 11 nucleotides match TRBD2. Germline CDR1 reads SEHNR; CDR2 reads FQNEAQ (reference sequence). The V gene end was trimmed by 11 bases and the J gene end by 0 bases; junction bases not matched to a gene: 4. This CDR3 is built from 14 residues.

This rearrangement joins TRBV19 to TRBJ2-4, with TRBD1 matching 10 bases. The J segment lost 5 bases and the V segment lost 4 bases, leaving 5 bases of the junction unmatched. Germline-derived CDR1 and CDR2 are LNHDA and SQIVND (reference sequence). CDR3 length equals 15 residues. In DNA, the CDR3 is TGTGCCAGTAGTAACCCGGACAGGGGGGAAAACATTCAGTACTTC. Its protein product is CASSNPDRGENIQYF.

The rearrangement uses TRBV6-1 and TRBJ2-7; 11 bases match TRBD1. Germline CDR1 MNHNS, CDR2 SASEGT. The length of the CDR3 is 14 residues. Trimming removed 6 bases from V and 3 bases from J; junction bases left unmatched: 4. The DNA of the CDR3 is TGTGCCAGCAGGGCCGGGACAGGGGGCTACGAGCAGTACTTC. This sequence encodes CASRAGTGGYEQYF.

The V and J genes are TRBV6-5 and TRBJ2-1; weak D call: TRBD1 (6 bases). The CDR3 is made up of 14 amino acids. Looked up from germline, CDR1 is MNHEY and CDR2 is SVGAGI. V lost 9 bases and J lost 7, with 19 bases in between. In nucleotides, the CDR3 is TGTGCCAGTCGGTTTCAGGGGAGAACGAATGAGCAGTTCTTC. This gives the protein CASRFQGRTNEQFF.

The genes are TRBV27 and TRBJ1-5; tentative D call: TRBD1 (5 bases). The CDR3 is 14 amino acids. V was pared by 4 bases and J by 5 bases, with 12 bases between. The germline V gene encodes CDR1 MNHEY and CDR2 SMNVEV (reference sequence). CDR3 loop: CASSYGGNYQPQHF. The CDR3 DNA is TGTGCCAGCAGTTACGGGGGAAACTATCAGCCCCAGCATTTT.

Worth noting for this clone: The sample contains more than one DNA sequence encoding this CDR3. As DNA, the CDR3 is TGTGCCAGCAGCTTAGGCGGGTCTGGAAACACCATATATTTT. It codes for CASSLGGSGNTIYF. The V call is TRBV7-3, the J call TRBJ1-3; the D is unclear. The CDR3 loop spans 14 amino acids. Germline V gene sequence: CDR1 SGHTA, CDR2 FQGTGA. The V end lost 2 bases, the J end lost 1 base, and 6 bases lay between the germline ends.

This clone was seen once. The gene calls are TRBV5-1 and TRBJ1-2, with D possibly TRBD1 on 5 matching bases. Per germline, CDR1 SGHRS and CDR2 YFSETQ. The ends were cut back, 0 bases at V and 10 bases at J, with 13 bases in the middle. The CDR3 runs to 13 residues. CDR3 DNA: TGCGCCAGCAGCTTGGCCGGTACAGGTCTCTACACCTTC. Its translation is CASSLAGTGLYTF.

This clone has just a few counts. V usage is TRBV2 and J usage is TRBJ1-2; 8 bases are a match to TRBD1. The trim removed 4 bases at V and 8 bases at J, leaving 9 bases unmatched. The length of the CDR3 is 14 residues. The germline gives CDR1 SNHLY, CDR2 FYNNEI. The CDR3 region has the DNA TGTGCCAGCAGTGGGGGCAGGGGGCCACGGGGCTACACCTTC. This gives the protein CASSGGRGPRGYTF. The complete variable domain, with remaining parts taken from reference TRBV2 and TRBJ1-2, reads EPEVTQTPSHQVTQMGQEVILRCVPISNHLYFYWYRQILGQKVEFLVSFYNNEISEKSEIFDDQFSVERPDGSNFTLKIRSTKLEDSAMYFCASSGGRGPRGYTFGSGTRLTVV.

CDR3 sequence (DNA): TGTGCCAGCAGTCGGGGGGAATCTGGAAACACCATATATTTT. It translates to CASSRGESGNTIYF. This chain uses TRBV6-1 with TRBJ1-3; tentative D call: TRBD1 (5 bases). V lost 5 bases to trimming and J lost 1 base, with 9 bases between them. From germline, CDR1 is MNHNS and CDR2 SASEGT. This CDR3 is 14 amino acids long.

The V gene is TRBV4-2, the J gene TRBJ2-3; D remains ambiguous. The germline CDR1 and CDR2 sequences are LGHNA and YNFKEQ. The CDR3 runs 13 residues. The ends were cut back, 0 bases at V and 8 bases at J, with 9 bases in the middle. The CDR3 loop reads CASSQDERSTQYF. The DNA of the CDR3 is TGTGCCAGCAGCCAAGATGAGCGTAGTACGCAGTATTTT.

This chain links TRBV7-2 with TRBJ2-2, with a weak D call TRBD1 (5 bases). Germline values: CDR1 SGHTA, CDR2 FQGNSA. Trimming stripped 1 base from V and 5 bases from J, with 11 bases between. The CDR3 loop spans 15 amino acids. The CDR3 spells CASSLDRTRTGELFF. Here the CDR3 DNA reads TGTGCCAGCAGCTTAGATAGGACACGTACCGGGGAGCTGTTTTTT.

On this clone: This CDR3 is also generated by other DNA sequences in the sample. CDR3 sequence: CAISDNNRGAKNIQYF. The CDR3 nucleotides are TGTGCCATCAGTGATAATAACAGGGGAGCCAAAAACATTCAGTACTTC. The chain recombines TRBV10-3 with TRBJ2-4; TRBD1 matches at 7 bases. CDR1 is ENHRY, CDR2 SYGVKD, per germline. CDR3 size: 16 residues. The V and J ends lost 3 bases and 0 bases, in that order; junction bases with no gene match: 5.

The chain carries TRBV5-8 and TRBJ2-1; 15 nucleotides align to TRBD2. The CDR3 contains 15 residues. The trim removed 3 bases at V and 8 bases at J, leaving 3 bases unmatched. CDR1 and CDR2 from the germline V gene are SGHTS and YDEGEE. CDR3 amino acids: CASSSGLAGGYEQFF. The CDR3 nucleotides are TGTGCCAGCAGCTCGGGACTAGCGGGAGGTTATGAGCAGTTCTTC.

The rearrangement uses TRBV6-5 and TRBJ2-1; 13 bases map to TRBD2. Trimming at V came to 6 bases and at J to 4 bases, leaving 3 bases not matched to a gene. The germline V gene encodes CDR1 MNHEY and CDR2 SVGAGI. The CDR3 totals 15 residues. CDR3 sequence (DNA): TGTGCCAGCAGGCGGACTAGCGGGAGTTACAATGAGCAGTTCTTC. It is translated as CASRRTSGSYNEQFF.

The J gene is TRBJ2-5, the V gene TRBV5-4, with no clear D. This CDR3 has 13 residues. Trimming pared 4 bases from V and 4 bases from J, leaving 11 bases between. Germline assignment: CDR1 SGHNT and CDR2 YYREEE (reference sequence). CDR3 nucleotide sequence: TGTGCCAGCAGCCTCCTAACGGGAGAGACCCAGTACTTC. Its translation is CASSLLTGETQYF.